This T cell receptor beta chain was observed in a study of OX40 agonist ivuxolimab in advanced cancers. Across the whole study: An agonistic anti-OX40 (CD134) antibody, ivuxolimab, was used to treat the patients.

CDR1 is SNHLY, CDR2 FYNNEI, per germline. The V end was cut by 8 bases, the J end by 6 bases, with 14 bases between. The CDR3 runs to 12 residues. As concerns this clone: What it recognizes is unknown.

Here immunoSEQ multiplex PCR was the method, and the copy in TCRdb shows in-frame clones only, minus some. The sample lists more than 25,000 clones, around nine tenths occurring once. Study-level results: Nonresponders included some who also had low normalized T-cell clonal expansion.

The material sequenced was CD4+ or CD8+ T cells sorted from blood, taken in a trial of the OX40 agonist ivuxolimab. The source is an adult with an advanced solid tumor such as melanoma, head and neck, liver or kidney cancer. V is TRBV2 and J is TRBJ2-7; D may be TRBD1 (6 bases). The CDR3 DNA reads as TGTGCCAGCTGGGGGCCGGAAGGCGAGCAGTACTTC. Translating it yields CASWGPEGEQYF.